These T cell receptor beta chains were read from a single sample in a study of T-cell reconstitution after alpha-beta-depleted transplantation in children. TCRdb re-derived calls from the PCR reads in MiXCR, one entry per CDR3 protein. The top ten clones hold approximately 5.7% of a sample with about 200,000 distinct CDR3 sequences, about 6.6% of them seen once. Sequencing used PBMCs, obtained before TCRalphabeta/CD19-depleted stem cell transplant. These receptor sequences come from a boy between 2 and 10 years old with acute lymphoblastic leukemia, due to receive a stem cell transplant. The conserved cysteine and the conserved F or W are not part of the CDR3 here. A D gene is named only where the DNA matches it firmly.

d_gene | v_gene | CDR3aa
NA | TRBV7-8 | ASSSRDHLLWGYEQY
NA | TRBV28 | ASSLRQRNQPQH
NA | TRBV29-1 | SVLTGTVNTEAF
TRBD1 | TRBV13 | ASSWPSGTGGDEQY
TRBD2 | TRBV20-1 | SVAGSLAEEQF
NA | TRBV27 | ASSADKGSYNSPLH
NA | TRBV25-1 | ATRLNWDNEQF
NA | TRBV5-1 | ASSLSTNPGEQY
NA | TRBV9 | ASSVDPWGRLNIQY
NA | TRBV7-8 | ASSHGAISNIQY
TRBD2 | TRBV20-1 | SARDLGASGRETQY
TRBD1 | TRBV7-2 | ASTPGTGKETQY
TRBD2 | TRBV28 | ASSPREGQTDTQY
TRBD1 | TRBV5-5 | ASSLEGAEGNTIY
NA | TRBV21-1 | ASRSQGVAYEQY
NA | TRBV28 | ASSYAMGEQF
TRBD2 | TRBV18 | ASWIGLAGNEQY
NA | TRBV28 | ASTPYGVGGELF
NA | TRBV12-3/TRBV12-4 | ASSRSPITEAF
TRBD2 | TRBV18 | ASSPLWRGDLYNEQF
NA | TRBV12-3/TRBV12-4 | ASSLAGARSLF
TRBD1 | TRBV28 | ASRGQSTDTQY
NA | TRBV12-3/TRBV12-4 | ASPTVRGGYT
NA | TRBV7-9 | ASSYRPLPSSYNEQF
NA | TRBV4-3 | ASSGRGGGTQY
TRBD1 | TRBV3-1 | ASSSSPGQSNIQY
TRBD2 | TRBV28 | ASSTSGYEQY
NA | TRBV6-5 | ASSLGPRSEKLF
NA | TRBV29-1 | SVEGSAGSTGELF
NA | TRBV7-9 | ASSSSGATDTQY
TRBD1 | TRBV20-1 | SATSQGANDYGYT
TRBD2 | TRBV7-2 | ASSHFSSGRANEQF
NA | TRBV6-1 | ASSETAPGQPQH
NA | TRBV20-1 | SARGRNEQF
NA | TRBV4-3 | ASSQERRNYGYT
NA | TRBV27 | ASRTPGPVHEQY
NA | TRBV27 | ASKGGNGNTIY
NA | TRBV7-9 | ASSRRGETQY
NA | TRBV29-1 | SVQESSYEQY
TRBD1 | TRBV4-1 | ASSPQGALNEQF
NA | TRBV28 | ASSPSGREQF
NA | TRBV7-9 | ASSLENLQGGSPLH
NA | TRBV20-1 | SAYYEETQY
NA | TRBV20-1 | SARDASRKSRYYNEQF
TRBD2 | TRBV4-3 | ASSQALAGNNEQF
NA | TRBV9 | ASSVGGVGTDTQY
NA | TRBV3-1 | ASRPNSTRTQY
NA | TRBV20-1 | SARVASTDTQY
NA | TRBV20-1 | SATSRDKYTGELF
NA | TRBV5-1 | ASSSEGYGYT